A single sample is the source of the 2 T cell receptor beta chains below, sequenced in a study of breast tumors, draining lymph nodes, adjacent tissues. The lymph nodes were axillary draining lymph nodes from breast cancer patients. TCRdb re-called the multiplex PCR reads with MiXCR, one entry per CDR3 protein. Of about 180,000 distinct CDR3 sequences listed, around a third are singletons. The specimen was axillary lymph node tissue. These TCRs come from a female donor with breast cancer. Some clones in this sample may be carry-over from other donors' samples.

Comments on this clonotype: This may arise from a read error, as a much more abundant clone is one base away. The chain combines TRBV20-1 with TRBJ2-7; TRBD1 aligns across 10 bases. The CDR3 extends over 15 amino acids. The V gene's germline CDR1 is DFQATT and CDR2 SNEGSKA (reference sequence). The CDR3 DNA reads TGCAGTGCTAGGGCGGGACAGGGGAAGACTGGGGAGCATTACTTC. Its translation: CSARAGQGKTGEHYF.

This clonotype has at least ten counts. A read error may produce the germline difference seen at one junction end. The chain carries TRBV2 and TRBJ2-4, with no clear D. CDR1 is SNHLY, CDR2 FYNNEI, per germline. The CDR3 has 10 residues. This CDR3 is CASRGQVMLF. As DNA, the CDR3 is TGTGCCAGCAGAGGGCAGGTGATGCTCTTC.